Listed here are 30 T cell receptor beta chains from one sample, sequenced in a study of blood T cell repertoires in COVID-19. Clones were sequenced by immunoSEQ multiplex PCR, and TCRdb holds only the in-frame ones, with some missing. Of hundreds of thousands of clones listed, approximately 85% were seen once; the top ten hold roughly 2%. Material for sequencing was PBMCs or T cells enriched from blood (not recorded which). Source of these receptors: a woman in her forties or fifties who had recovered from COVID-19.

This clone was detected only a few times. J is TRBJ2-7 and V is TRBV28; D uncertain. The germline V gene encodes CDR1 MDHEN and CDR2 SYDVKM. V gave up 2 bases and J gave up 3 bases, with 11 bases separating them. This CDR3 region has 14 residues. The CDR3 loop is CASSLRPAHYEQYF. CDR3 nucleotide sequence: TGTGCCAGCAGTTTAAGACCAGCGCACTACGAGCAGTACTTC.

The chain links TRBV4-3 to TRBJ2-1, with D maybe TRBD2 (6 bases). The CDR3 consists of 13 residues. Trimming shortened V by 1 base and J by 13 bases, and 14 bases separated the two germline ends. The V gene's germline CDR1 is LGHNA and CDR2 YSLEER. The CDR3 here is CASSQGGWREQFF. CDR3 bases: TGCGCCAGCAGCCAAGGGGGTTGGCGGGAACAGTTCTTC.

The genes are TRBV5-1 and TRBJ2-7; 9 bases are a match to TRBD2. The CDR3 runs 15 residues. Trimming cost V 4 bases and J 2 bases; bases outside gene matches: 7. In germline, CDR1 is SGHRS, CDR2 YFSETQ. Here the CDR3 reads CASSLMAGGPYEQYF. CDR3 DNA sequence: TGCGCCAGCAGCCTGATGGCGGGAGGGCCCTACGAGCAGTACTTC.

The J gene is TRBJ1-1, the V gene TRBV5-8, with 9 positions matching TRBD1. The CDR3 is 15 amino acids. Per germline, CDR1 SGHTS and CDR2 YDEGEE. The J segment lost 4 bases and the V segment lost 4 bases, leaving 8 bases of the junction unmatched. The CDR3: CASSALQGASTEAFF. The CDR3 DNA follows: TGTGCCAGCAGCGCGCTACAGGGGGCAAGCACTGAAGCTTTCTTT. Together with reference TRBV5-8 and TRBJ1-1, the CDR3 gives the full variable domain: EAGVTQSPTHLIKTRGQQATLRCSPISGHTSVYWYQQALGLGLQFLLWYDEGEERNRGNFPPRFSGRQFPNYSSELNVNALELEDSALYLCASSALQGASTEAFFGQGTRLTVV.

CDR3 region: CASSLAASGSGASEQFF. The CDR3 DNA is TGTGCCAGCAGCTTAGCGGCTAGCGGGAGTGGGGCCTCGGAGCAGTTCTTC. V and J are TRBV11-2 and TRBJ2-1, with TRBD2 matching over 10 bases. The germline V gene has CDR1 SGHAT and CDR2 FQNNGV. J was trimmed by 10 bases and V by 1 base; bases with no gene match: 13. The CDR3 is made up of 17 amino acids.

The CDR3 nucleotides read TGTGCCAGCAGCCAAGAATTAGGGACAGGCTGGGTTGGTGAAGCTTTCTTT. Protein sequence: CASSQELGTGWVGEAFF. J is TRBJ1-1 and V is TRBV3-1 (or the pseudogene TRBV3-2), with 8 bases fitting TRBD1. The CDR3 covers 17 residues. Trimming cost V 0 bases and J 7 bases; bases outside gene matches: 13. In germline, CDR1 is LGHDT, CDR2 YNNKEL (reference sequence).

The V and J genes are TRBV11-2 and TRBJ1-2; possibly TRBD1 for D (5 bases). The CDR3 has 15 amino acids. Trimming removed 0 bases from V and 6 bases from J, with 14 bases in between. Germline V gene sequence: CDR1 SGHAT, CDR2 FQNNGV. In DNA, the CDR3 is TGTGCCAGCAGCTTAGATCAGGGCCCAAGCCATGGCTACACCTTC. Protein: CASSLDQGPSHGYTF.

The rearrangement uses TRBV6-2 or TRBV6-3 and TRBJ2-7, with D hard to call. CDR1 is MNHEY and CDR2 is SVGEGT in the germline V gene. This CDR3 is 12 amino acids long. The germline V and J ends were trimmed by 4 bases and 4 bases, with 8 bases remaining between them. The CDR3 loop reads CASSSLEYEQYF. In DNA form, the CDR3 reads TGTGCCAGCAGTTCCTTAGAGTACGAGCAGTACTTC.

The chain joins TRBV7-9 to TRBJ2-2, with 9 positions matching TRBD1. This CDR3 is built from 15 residues. V shed 0 bases, J shed 6 bases, and the junction held 2 bases outside the gene matches. Germline V lookup: CDR1 SEHNR, CDR2 FQNEAQ (reference sequence). The CDR3 protein is CASSLAQGAPGELFF. The CDR3 region has the DNA TGTGCCAGCAGCTTAGCACAGGGGGCGCCCGGGGAGCTGTTTTTT.

In the case of this clone: The sample holds other DNA sequences that translate to the same CDR3. The rearrangement uses TRBV4-1 and TRBJ2-5; D is perhaps TRBD1 (8 bases). The germline CDR1 and CDR2 sequences are MGHRA and YSYEKL. The CDR3 length is 16 residues. V gave up 1 base and J gave up 2 bases, with 14 bases separating them. The CDR3 bases are TGCGCCAGCAGCCAAGGTACAGGGGGGGGGCAAGAGACCCAGTACTTC. Protein: CASSQGTGGGQETQYF.

The rearrangement uses TRBV11-2 and TRBJ2-3, with 13 positions matching TRBD2. CDR1 is SGHAT, CDR2 FQNNGV, per germline. V dropped 8 bases and J dropped 2; count of bases not matched to a gene: 7. This CDR3 comprises 16 residues. CDR3 sequence reads: CASSRTSGGITDTQYF. The CDR3 DNA follows: TGTGCCAGCTCAAGGACTAGCGGGGGTATCACAGATACGCAGTATTTT.

The chain recombines TRBV14 with TRBJ1-6, with D hard to call. This CDR3 is 16 amino acids long. From germline, CDR1 is SGHDN and CDR2 FVKESK. The V end was cut by 2 bases, the J end by 0 bases, with 8 bases between. DNA for the CDR3: TGTGCCAGCAGCCAACGTAGGAGCTCCTATAATTCACCCCTCCACTTT. As protein: CASSQRRSSYNSPLHF.

The rearrangement joins TRBV13 to TRBJ2-3; D gene unclear. The CDR3 is 14 amino acids. Germline CDR1 reads PRHDT; CDR2 reads FYEKMQ (reference sequence). The V gene lost 5 bases and the J gene lost 2 bases, with 11 bases spanning the gap. CDR3 region: CASSLRVLTDTQYF. The CDR3 DNA follows: TGTGCCAGCAGCCTTCGGGTCCTCACAGATACGCAGTATTTT.

V usage is TRBV7-3 and J usage is TRBJ1-2; D is perhaps TRBD1 (6 bases). CDR1 and CDR2 from the germline V gene are SGHTA and FQGTGA. Trimming stripped 6 bases from V and 7 bases from J, with 15 bases between. This CDR3 is 13 amino acids long. The DNA of the CDR3 is TGTGCCAGCAGTCGCACAGGGTCGGGTGGCTACACCTTC. It translates to CASSRTGSGGYTF.

V usage is TRBV27 and J usage is TRBJ2-1; 14 nucleotides line up with TRBD2. The V segment lost 8 bases and the J segment 5 bases; nucleotides outside the gene matches: 5. In germline, CDR1 is MNHEY, CDR2 SMNVEV (reference sequence). This CDR3 spans 15 amino acids. The CDR3 bases are TGTGCCAGCGGATGGACTAGCGGGAGGAACAATGAGCAGTTCTTC. This sequence encodes CASGWTSGRNNEQFF.

The chain recombines TRBV9 with TRBJ1-2, with D tentatively TRBD1 (5 bases). This CDR3 region has 15 residues. Germline CDR1 is SGDLS and CDR2 is YYNGEE. V was pared by 0 bases and J by 3 bases, with 12 bases between. CDR3 amino acids: CASSVVPTGDYGYTF. The CDR3, as DNA: TGTGCCAGCAGCGTAGTCCCCACGGGGGACTATGGCTACACCTTC.

This chain links TRBV6-7 with TRBJ1-2; TRBD1 is a possible D gene (5 bases). TRBV6-7 is assigned to the ORF class and has an uncertain function. The CDR3 extends over 15 amino acids. V was shortened by 5 bases and J by 0 bases, with 13 bases between the two germline ends. The CDR3 DNA sequence: TGTGCCAGCAGTGCAAACAGGATTTCTAACTATGGCTACACCTTC. Amino acids: CASSANRISNYGYTF.

This chain uses TRBV19 with TRBJ2-1; a weak D match, TRBD1 (5 bases). Trimming took off 5 bases at V and 3 bases at J, with 8 bases between the two ends. The germline CDR1 and CDR2 sequences are LNHDA and SQIVND (reference sequence). The CDR3 covers 13 residues. CDR3 protein: CASSFGHYNEQFF. As DNA, the CDR3 is TGTGCCAGTAGTTTCGGACACTACAATGAGCAGTTCTTC.

The genes are TRBV5-8 and TRBJ2-7, with 8 bases that match TRBD1. CDR3 length equals 14 residues. Germline trimming cut 3 bases from V and 1 base from J; bases unmatched to any gene: 3. Germline CDR1 is SGHTS and CDR2 is YDEGEE. CDR3 nucleotide sequence: TGTGCCAGCAGCTCGCGGACAGGGTCCTACGAGCAGTACTTC. This codes for CASSSRTGSYEQYF.

The CDR3: CASSYSSTNYGYTF. DNA of the CDR3: TGTGCCAGCAGTTACTCTTCAACTAACTATGGCTACACCTTC. The chain is built from TRBV6-5 and TRBJ1-2; D remains ambiguous. The CDR3 is 14 amino acids. Germline CDR1 reads MNHEY; CDR2 reads SVGAGI. V was pared by 0 bases and J by 0 bases, with 5 bases between.

The chain employs TRBV20-1 and TRBJ2-2, with TRBD2 matching over 8 bases. V lost 3 bases and J lost 1; bases outside the gene matches: 4. CDR1 is DFQATT and CDR2 is SNEGSKA in the germline V gene (reference sequence). The CDR3 length is 15 residues. The CDR3 loop is CSASVAGGNTGELFF. The CDR3 DNA follows: TGCAGTGCTAGTGTCGCGGGGGGGAACACCGGGGAGCTGTTTTTT.

Written as DNA, the CDR3 is TGTGCCAGCAGTGAGACTAGCGGGAGGGATTACAATGAGCAGTTCTTC. Its translation: CASSETSGRDYNEQFF. This rearrangement joins TRBV6-1 to TRBJ2-1; TRBD2 matches 14 bases. This CDR3 has 16 amino acids. Losses at the gene ends were 3 bases for V and 4 bases for J; bases not matched to a gene: 2. Germline CDR1 reads MNHNS; CDR2 reads SASEGT.

The chain recombines TRBV28 with TRBJ1-6; 7 positions match TRBD1. There are 14 residues in the CDR3. Germline V gene data show CDR1 as MDHEN and CDR2 as SYDVKM. V shed 4 bases, J shed 6 bases, and the junction held 3 bases outside the gene matches. CDR3 coding DNA: TGTGCCAGCAGTTCTACAGGGGCTAATTCACCCCTCCACTTT. Amino acid sequence: CASSSTGANSPLHF.

V is TRBV19 and J is TRBJ1-1; possibly TRBD1 for D (6 bases). CDR3 length equals 15 residues. Deletions cut 3 bases from V and 3 bases from J, with 14 bases between. In germline, CDR1 is LNHDA, CDR2 SQIVND (reference sequence). DNA of the CDR3: TGTGCCAGTAGTATCGACAGGCCTGGGGACACTGAAGCTTTCTTT. Translation gives CASSIDRPGDTEAFF.

V is TRBV11-2 and J is TRBJ1-6, with D uncertain. The CDR3 sequence is 17 residues long. The V gene lost 5 bases and the J gene lost 0 bases, with 14 bases spanning the gap. Germline V gene lookup returns CDR1 SGHAT and CDR2 FQNNGV. The CDR3 DNA reads as TGTGCCAGCAGCCCAGCAGTAAGGAGCTCCTATAATTCACCCCTCCACTTT. Its protein is CASSPAVRSSYNSPLHF.

The V gene is TRBV28, the J gene TRBJ1-1; D is possibly TRBD1 (6 bases). V dropped 5 bases and J dropped 2 bases, with 15 bases sitting between them. The CDR3 runs 15 residues. CDR1 is MDHEN and CDR2 is SYDVKM in the germline V gene. The CDR3: CASSPARGGNTEAFF. The CDR3 region has the DNA TGTGCCAGCAGTCCAGCCCGGGGGGGCAACACTGAAGCTTTCTTT.

The gene calls are TRBV21-1 and TRBJ1-6; the table's D call TRBD1 went unverified against the DNA. TRBV21-1 is given as a pseudogene. The CDR3 runs to 14 residues. The DNA of the CDR3 is TGTGCCAGCGGACAGGGGGTCTATAATTCACCCCTCCACTTT. Translation gives CASGQGVYNSPLHF.

The chain recombines TRBV7-8 with TRBJ1-4; D ambiguous. This CDR3 has 13 residues. V gave up 4 bases and J gave up 9 bases, with 12 bases separating them. Germline V gene data show CDR1 as SGHVS and CDR2 as FQNEAQ. The CDR3 DNA is TGTGCCAGCAGCTCCCGAGTAATCCAAAAACTGTTTTTT. Protein sequence: CASSSRVIQKLFF.

V and J are TRBV5-1 and TRBJ1-1, with TRBD1 identical over 8 bases. CDR3 length equals 16 residues. Germline trimming cut 1 base from V and 4 bases from J; bases unmatched to any gene: 9. CDR1 is SGHRS, CDR2 YFSETQ, per germline. CDR3 nucleotide sequence: TGCGCCAGCAGCTTGAGGTCAGGGGGCGCGATCACTGAAGCTTTCTTT. Protein: CASSLRSGGAITEAFF.

The chain has TRBV5-6 and TRBJ1-6, with 7 bases that match TRBD1. The CDR3 has 14 amino acids. After removal of 4 bases from V and 6 bases from J, the junction contained 4 bases not matched to a gene. CDR1 SGHDT and CDR2 YYEEEE come from the germline V gene. CDR3 DNA: TGTGCCAGCAGCCCGACAGGGCCTAATTCACCCCTCCACTTT. Its protein is CASSPTGPNSPLHF. The full variable domain, rest sourced from reference TRBV5-6 and TRBJ1-6, is DAGVTQSPTHLIKTRGQQVTLRCSPKSGHDTVSWYQQALGQGPQFIFQYYEEEERQRGNFPDRFSGHQFPNYSSELNVNALLLGDSALYLCASSPTGPNSPLHFGNGTRLTVT.